The 13 T cell receptor beta chains in this list originate from one sample, sequenced in a study of shared clonotypes between healthy human individuals. Here immunoSEQ multiplex PCR was the method, and the copy in TCRdb shows in-frame clones only, minus some. The sample has about 640,000 clones; around 72% are singletons. Sequences were obtained from memory CD4+ T cells sorted from blood. Stated subset: CD45RA-negative fraction. Source of these receptors: a woman aged 30 to 39 in good health.

The chain links TRBV11-1 to TRBJ2-2; weak D call: TRBD1 (5 bases). The germline V and J ends were trimmed by 5 bases and 2 bases, with 9 bases remaining between them. The CDR3 runs 14 residues. The V gene's germline CDR1 is SGHAT and CDR2 FQDESV (reference sequence). DNA for the CDR3: TGTGCCAGCAGCCCCGACAGAAACACCGGGGAGCTGTTTTTT. Its protein is CASSPDRNTGELFF. Full variable domain (outside the CDR3, taken from reference TRBV11-1 and TRBJ2-2): EAEVAQSPRYKITEKSQAVAFWCDPISGHATLYWYRQILGQGPELLVQFQDESVVDDSQLPKDRFSAERLKGVDSTLKIQPAELGDSAMYLCASSPDRNTGELFFGEGSRLTVL.

The chain is built from TRBV6-5 and TRBJ2-7, with TRBD1 identical over 9 bases. CDR3 length: 14 amino acids. V lost 5 bases, J lost 5 bases, and 7 bases stayed unmatched. The V gene's germline CDR1 is MNHEY and CDR2 SVGAGI. The chain's CDR3 is CASSERTGVDEQYF. For the CDR3, the DNA is TGTGCCAGCAGTGAGAGGACAGGGGTCGACGAGCAGTACTTC.

The chain recombines TRBV5-1 with TRBJ2-7; 7 bases are shared with TRBD2. V shed 2 bases, J shed 7 bases, and the junction held 9 bases outside the gene matches. The germline V gene encodes CDR1 SGHRS and CDR2 YFSETQ. This CDR3 has 14 residues. DNA of the CDR3: TGCGCCAGCAGCTTTGCGGGAGAACCACGGGAGCAGTACTTC. Its protein is CASSFAGEPREQYF.

V usage is TRBV10-2 and J usage is TRBJ2-3; tentative D call: TRBD1 (5 bases). The germline V gene encodes CDR1 WSHSY and CDR2 SAAADI. This CDR3 has 14 amino acids. V was shortened by 6 bases and J by 0 bases, with 10 bases between the two germline ends. CDR3 amino acids: CASRTGHSTDTQYF. The DNA for the CDR3 is TGCGCCAGCAGGACCGGACATAGCACAGATACGCAGTATTTT.

This chain connects TRBV27 to TRBJ1-5; 9 nucleotides align to TRBD1. The germline V gene has CDR1 MNHEY and CDR2 SMNVEV (reference sequence). The trim removed 4 bases at V and 4 bases at J, leaving 5 bases unmatched. The length of the CDR3 is 15 residues. This CDR3 reads CASSSGTGRNQPQHF. Written as DNA, the CDR3 is TGTGCCAGCAGTTCTGGGACAGGGCGTAATCAGCCCCAGCATTTT.

The chain couples TRBV28 to TRBJ1-5; 9 bases match TRBD1. Germline assignment: CDR1 MDHEN and CDR2 SYDVKM. V lost 3 bases, J lost 5 bases, and 8 bases stayed unmatched. The CDR3 has 16 amino acids. The CDR3 DNA reads as TGTGCCAGCAGTTTTATTGGGACAGGGAGGGATCAGCCCCAGCATTTT. Amino acids: CASSFIGTGRDQPQHF.

The rearrangement joins TRBV11-1 to TRBJ2-5, with TRBD2 identical over 11 bases. The CDR3 is 17 amino acids. Trimming took 7 bases from V and 3 from J; bases not matched to a gene: 13. The germline V gene encodes CDR1 SGHAT and CDR2 FQDESV (reference sequence). The CDR3 nucleotides are TGTGCCAGCAACGCACGAGGGACTAGCGGAGGTAAAGAGACCCAGTACTTC. Translating it yields CASNARGTSGGKETQYF. Filled out from reference TRBV11-1 and TRBJ2-5, the complete variable domain reads EAEVAQSPRYKITEKSQAVAFWCDPISGHATLYWYRQILGQGPELLVQFQDESVVDDSQLPKDRFSAERLKGVDSTLKIQPAELGDSAMYLCASNARGTSGGKETQYFGPGTRLLVL.

In its sample, this clone was seen a few times. The chain links TRBV5-1 to TRBJ1-5; D is unresolved. CDR1 is SGHRS, CDR2 YFSETQ, per germline. Trimming cost V 0 bases and J 0 bases, with 13 bases left between them. The CDR3 is 17 residues long. The CDR3 spells CASSLGPVKNSNQPQHF. The CDR3 DNA is TGCGCCAGCAGCTTGGGGCCCGTGAAAAATAGCAATCAGCCCCAGCATTTT.

This clone was counted a few times. The chain is built from TRBV18 and TRBJ1-3; D is unresolved. Trimming cost V 1 base and J 2 bases, with 12 bases left between them. CDR1 is KGHSH, CDR2 LQKENI, per germline. CDR3 length: 16 amino acids. The CDR3 protein is CASSPQGMGAGNTIYF. CDR3 DNA: TGTGCCAGCTCACCACAGGGTATGGGTGCTGGAAACACCATATATTTT.

The CDR3 nucleotides are TGTGCCAGCAGTGTTCTGGGGGACAGCTACACCGGGGAGCTGTTTTTT. Its protein product is CASSVLGDSYTGELFF. V and J are TRBV6-4 and TRBJ2-2; 7 bases fit TRBD1. The germline V gene has CDR1 MRHNA and CDR2 SNTAGT. J lost 3 bases, V lost 4 bases, and 8 bases had no gene match. The CDR3 is 16 residues long.

The V call is TRBV5-1, the J call TRBJ1-2; D gene uncertain. CDR3 length: 15 residues. Germline V gene data show CDR1 as SGHRS and CDR2 as YFSETQ. Trimming shortened V by 4 bases and J by 6 bases, and 19 bases separated the two germline ends. The DNA of the CDR3 is TGCGCCAGCAGCCGCCCGGATGGAAGTCGAAATGGCTACACCTTC. This encodes CASSRPDGSRNGYTF.

The chain couples TRBV11-2 to TRBJ2-5, with a possible D match to TRBD2 (5 bases). Trimming pared 6 bases from V and 0 bases from J, leaving 11 bases between. This CDR3 comprises 14 residues. Germline V CDR1 and CDR2: SGHAT, FQNNGV. The CDR3 DNA follows: TGTGCCAGCAGTAGGACTTCGTACCAAGAGACCCAGTACTTC. This sequence encodes CASSRTSYQETQYF.

The chain employs TRBV10-3 and TRBJ1-2, with 11 bases matching TRBD1. Germline V lookup: CDR1 ENHRY, CDR2 SYGVKD. The CDR3 is made up of 14 amino acids. V lost 5 bases to trimming and J lost 4 bases; unmatched junction nucleotides: 3. CDR3: CAISRTGGIYGYTF. CDR3 sequence (DNA): TGTGCCATCAGTAGGACAGGGGGCATCTATGGCTACACCTTC.